This passage covers 25 T cell receptor beta chains from one sample sequenced in a study of control samples from healthy donors and cancer patients. Profiled with immunoSEQ multiplex PCR; TCRdb holds only in-frame clones, not every one. The sample holds 130,000 to 150,000 clones, about 90% seen once. The sample consisted of blood. These receptors were collected from a man under 40 in good health.

The chain has TRBV5-1 and TRBJ1-1; D is perhaps TRBD1 (6 bases). V was pared by 4 bases and J by 4 bases, with 17 bases between. CDR1 and CDR2 from the germline V gene are SGHRS and YFSETQ. This CDR3 has 15 residues. The CDR3 loop reads CASSPPLGGTTEAFF. The CDR3, as DNA: TGCGCCAGCAGCCCGCCCCTGGGGGGCACCACTGAAGCTTTCTTT.

The chain employs TRBV5-5 and TRBJ1-3; 10 bases are a match to TRBD1. The CDR3 contains 15 residues. Germline loops: CDR1 SGHKS, CDR2 YYEKEE (reference sequence). Trimming took 4 bases from V and 6 from J; bases not matched to a gene: 7. CDR3 sequence reads: CASSPYGTGENTIYF. The CDR3 DNA sequence: TGTGCCAGCAGCCCATACGGGACAGGGGAAAACACCATATATTTT.

V gene TRBV11-2 combines with J gene TRBJ1-2; D possibly corresponds to TRBD1 (6 bases). Germline V gene data show CDR1 as SGHAT and CDR2 as FQNNGV. The CDR3 sequence is 15 residues long. Trimming took 5 bases from V and 4 from J, leaving 17 bases between them. CDR3 loop: CASSPEDRLLYGYTF. The DNA for the CDR3 is TGTGCCAGCAGCCCTGAGGACAGACTACTCTATGGCTACACCTTC.

As DNA, the CDR3 is TGTGCCAGCAGCCAAGATATGGACAGGGCGAGCTCCTATAATTCACCCCTCCACTTT. Translating it yields CASSQDMDRASSYNSPLHF. The chain employs TRBV4-2 and TRBJ1-6, with 8 bases aligning to TRBD1. The CDR3 is 19 amino acids. Trimming took 0 bases from V and 0 from J; bases not matched to a gene: 7. The germline V gene has CDR1 LGHNA and CDR2 YNFKEQ.

The rearrangement links TRBV7-9 to TRBJ2-3; 12 nucleotides line up with TRBD2. Germline assignment: CDR1 SEHNR and CDR2 FQNEAQ (reference sequence). The CDR3 covers 18 residues. With 1 base clipped from V and 4 bases from J, the junction kept 9 bases outside the gene matches. The CDR3 DNA sequence: TGTGCCAGCAGCTTAGGCCTAGCGGGGGGGCCTGGGGCAGATACGCAGTATTTT. It is translated as CASSLGLAGGPGADTQYF.

CDR3: CASSQDTTGLGEQYF. The CDR3 nucleotides read TGTGCCAGCAGCCAAGATACGACAGGGTTGGGCGAGCAGTACTTC. The chain carries TRBV14 and TRBJ2-7, with 7 bases that match TRBD1. The V segment lost 0 bases and the J segment 6 bases; nucleotides outside the gene matches: 8. CDR1 is SGHDN and CDR2 is FVKESK in the germline V gene. This CDR3 is 15 amino acids long.

The rearrangement links TRBV6-2 or TRBV6-3 to TRBJ1-6; D not certain. Between the trimmed V and J ends, which lost 6 bases and 8 bases, there was a span of 5 bases. The CDR3 has 11 amino acids. Germline V gives CDR1 MNHEY, CDR2 SVGEGT. The CDR3, as DNA: TGTGCCAGCAGCCGCGATTCACCCCTCCACTTT. Its protein is CASSRDSPLHF.

This chain joins TRBV28 and TRBJ2-1, with 10 bases matching TRBD2. CDR1 is MDHEN, CDR2 SYDVKM, per germline. Trimming at V came to 9 bases and at J to 9 bases, leaving 8 bases not matched to a gene. CDR3 length equals 13 residues. The CDR3 DNA reads TGTGCCAGTCTAGCGGGGGATAGGGGTGAGCAGTTCTTC. It is translated as CASLAGDRGEQFF.

V gene TRBV5-1 combines with J gene TRBJ2-2; D remains unclear. The length of the CDR3 is 15 residues. Germline lookup yields CDR1 SGHRS and CDR2 YFSETQ. The V end was cut by 0 bases, the J end by 4 bases, with 10 bases between. The CDR3 DNA reads as TGCGCCAGCAGCTTGGAGCAGGTCCCCACCGGGGAGCTGTTTTTT. This translates into CASSLEQVPTGELFF.

V and J are TRBV6-1 and TRBJ2-7, with a tentative D call TRBD1 (5 bases). Between the trimmed V and J ends, which lost 2 bases and 5 bases, there was a span of 10 bases. This CDR3 has 13 amino acids. Looked up from germline, CDR1 is MNHNS and CDR2 is SASEGT. The CDR3, as DNA: TGTGCCAGCAGTGAAAAGGGGTATAACGAGCAGTACTTC. This codes for CASSEKGYNEQYF.

This clone has a handful of counts. The chain joins TRBV6-1 to TRBJ1-1; weak D call: TRBD1 (6 bases). CDR1 and CDR2 from the germline V gene are MNHNS and SASEGT. V dropped 1 base and J dropped 5 bases, with 14 bases sitting between them. There are 15 residues in the CDR3. The CDR3, as DNA: TGTGCCAGCAGTGAAGTTCACAGGGCCAGGACTGAAGCTTTCTTT. Translated, it gives CASSEVHRARTEAFF.

This chain joins TRBV6-2 or TRBV6-3 and TRBJ1-1, with a possible D match to TRBD1 (5 bases). The CDR3 has 14 amino acids. The V and J ends lost 6 bases and 5 bases respectively, with 16 bases between them. Germline CDR1 and CDR2: MNHEY and SVGEGT. CDR3 nucleotide sequence: TGTGCCAGCAGCCTAACGACGGGGGTAACTGAAGCTTTCTTT. Its translation: CASSLTTGVTEAFF.

This chain connects TRBV5-4 to TRBJ2-7, with 7 bases matching TRBD1. The CDR3 contains 14 residues. Germline CDR1 is SGHNT and CDR2 is YYREEE (reference sequence). V was clipped by 0 bases and J by 7 bases; unmatched bases: 7. The CDR3 loop reads CASSLEDRVREQYF. Here the CDR3 DNA reads TGTGCCAGCAGCTTGGAAGACAGGGTCCGAGAGCAGTACTTC. The full variable domain, completed using reference TRBV5-4 and TRBJ2-7, is ETGVTQSPTHLIKTRGQQVTLRCSSQSGHNTVSWYQQALGQGPQFIFQYYREEENGRGNFPPRFSGLQFPNYSSELNVNALELDDSALYLCASSLEDRVREQYFGPGTRLTVT.

This clone was recorded once. The chain joins TRBV10-3 to TRBJ1-2; a possible D gene is TRBD1 (6 bases). The CDR3 is made up of 13 amino acids. Germline CDR1 and CDR2: ENHRY and SYGVKD. Between the trimmed V and J ends, which lost 10 bases and 7 bases, there was a span of 19 bases. The CDR3 nucleotides are TGTGCCACTCTGCTGGGGGGCAACGCTGGCTACACCTTC. Protein: CATLLGGNAGYTF.

Details on this clone: An end of the junction does not agree with germline; a read error may underlie this. Other DNA sequences of this sample code for an identical CDR3. The rearrangement links TRBV25-1 to TRBJ2-7; 11 nucleotides line up with TRBD2. The CDR3 is 14 amino acids. CDR1 is MGHDK and CDR2 is SYGVNS in the germline V gene. The CDR3 DNA reads as TGTGCCAGCAGTGAAACTAGCGGGGGATACGAGCAGTACTTT. It yields the protein CASSETSGGYEQYF.

This rearrangement joins TRBV9 to TRBJ2-3; D call uncertain. This CDR3 is 15 amino acids long. Germline V gene lookup returns CDR1 SGDLS and CDR2 YYNGEE. V was trimmed by 0 bases and J by 0 bases, leaving 8 bases between them. CDR3 coding DNA: TGTGCCAGCAGCGTAGGGAGTGGCAGCACAGATACGCAGTATTTT. It translates to CASSVGSGSTDTQYF.

The gene calls are TRBV9 and TRBJ2-1; TRBD2 matches at 8 bases. The CDR3 totals 18 residues. The trim removed 0 bases at V and 6 bases at J, leaving 14 bases unmatched. The germline V gene encodes CDR1 SGDLS and CDR2 YYNGEE. CDR3 region: CASSVATTGTRLRNEQFF. Written as DNA, the CDR3 is TGTGCCAGCAGCGTAGCTACTACGGGGACTAGGTTACGCAATGAGCAGTTCTTC.

Remarks on this clone: This same CDR3 is encoded by further DNA sequences in the sample. The chain employs TRBV28 and TRBJ1-4; D is perhaps TRBD1 (6 bases). The germline V gene encodes CDR1 MDHEN and CDR2 SYDVKM. The CDR3 is 14 amino acids. V was shortened by 5 bases and J by 6 bases, with 13 bases between the two germline ends. CDR3 loop: CASSLGGRDEKLFF. CDR3 nucleotide sequence: TGTGCCAGCAGTCTAGGGGGGAGGGATGAAAAACTGTTTTTT.

This clone was recorded only once. The chain uses TRBV7-9 and TRBJ1-6, with D possibly being TRBD1 (5 bases). The germline gives CDR1 SEHNR, CDR2 FQNEAQ (reference sequence). There are 13 residues in the CDR3. Trimming took off 2 bases at V and 8 bases at J, with 7 bases between the two ends. The CDR3, as DNA: TGTGCCAGCAGCTTAATGGGGGATTCACCCCTCCACTTT. Translation gives CASSLMGDSPLHF.

This clone was seen only once. V gene TRBV28 combines with J gene TRBJ1-5, with a possible D match to TRBD1 (5 bases). Germline V gives CDR1 MDHEN, CDR2 SYDVKM. The germline V and J ends were trimmed by 5 bases and 6 bases, with 17 bases remaining between them. The CDR3 is made up of 15 amino acids. The CDR3 region has the DNA TGTGCCAGCAGTCCACGCGGGACCCTAGGTCAGCCCCAGCATTTT. Its protein is CASSPRGTLGQPQHF.

The gene calls are TRBV10-3 and TRBJ1-1, with 10 bases matching TRBD1. The CDR3 sequence is 14 residues long. From germline, CDR1 is ENHRY and CDR2 SYGVKD. The J segment lost 0 bases and the V segment lost 6 bases, leaving 1 base of the junction unmatched. The CDR3 loop reads CAISDRGLNTEAFF. The DNA of the CDR3 is TGTGCCATCAGCGACAGGGGGCTGAACACTGAAGCTTTCTTT.

V usage is TRBV5-6 and J usage is TRBJ2-7; D unclear. The length of the CDR3 is 13 residues. Trimming took 0 bases from V and 4 from J, leaving 8 bases between them. Germline V gives CDR1 SGHDT, CDR2 YYEEEE. CDR3 in amino acids: CASSLGVGYEQYF. The CDR3 bases are TGTGCCAGCAGCTTGGGTGTAGGGTACGAGCAGTACTTC.

The chain is built from TRBV23-1 and TRBJ1-1; D call uncertain. TRBV23-1 is an ORF; its function is uncertain. This CDR3 has 8 residues. V was shortened by 8 bases and J by 11 bases, with 6 bases between the two germline ends. The CDR3 DNA is TGCGCCAGCGCGGGGGCTTTCTTT. Its protein product is CASAGAFF.

The chain recombines TRBV11-2 with TRBJ1-2; perhaps TRBD1 as D (6 bases). The germline CDR1 and CDR2 sequences are SGHAT and FQNNGV. This CDR3 spans 14 amino acids. Trimming shortened V by 5 bases and J by 0 bases, and 10 bases separated the two germline ends. The CDR3 is CASSRDTANYGYTF. Here the CDR3 DNA reads TGTGCCAGCAGCCGGGACACGGCTAACTATGGCTACACCTTC.

This chain connects TRBV7-3 to TRBJ1-1; tentative D call: TRBD1 (5 bases). Deletions cut 2 bases from V and 4 bases from J, with 11 bases between. The CDR3 has 14 amino acids. Germline-derived CDR1 and CDR2 are SGHTA and FQGTGA. The CDR3 region has the DNA TGTGCCAGCAGCTTAGCAGGGATGGGCACTGAAGCTTTCTTT. This translates into CASSLAGMGTEAFF.